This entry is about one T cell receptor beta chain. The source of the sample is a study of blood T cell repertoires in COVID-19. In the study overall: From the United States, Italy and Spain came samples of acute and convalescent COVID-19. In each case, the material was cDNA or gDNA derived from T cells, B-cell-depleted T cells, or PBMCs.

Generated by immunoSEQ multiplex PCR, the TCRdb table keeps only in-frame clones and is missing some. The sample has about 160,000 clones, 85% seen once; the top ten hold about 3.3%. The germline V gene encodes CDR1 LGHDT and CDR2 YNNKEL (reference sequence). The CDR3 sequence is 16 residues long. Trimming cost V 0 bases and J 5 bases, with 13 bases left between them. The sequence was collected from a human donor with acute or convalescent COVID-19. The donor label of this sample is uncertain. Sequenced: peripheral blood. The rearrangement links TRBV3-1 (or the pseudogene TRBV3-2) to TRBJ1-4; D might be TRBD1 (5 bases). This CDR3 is CASSQDSAGKNEKLFF. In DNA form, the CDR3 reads TGTGCCAGCAGCCAAGATTCAGCAGGGAAGAATGAAAAACTGTTTTTT.